This T cell receptor beta chain was identified during a study of CD8 T cells in ankylosing spondylitis. This clonotype was seen repeatedly, ten times or more. TCRdb re-derived calls from the 5' RACE reads in MiXCR, one entry per CDR3 protein. The table has 150,000 to 200,000 distinct CDR3 sequences, around 18% seen once. With 1 base clipped from V and 4 bases from J, the junction kept 2 bases outside the gene matches. Per the germline V gene, CDR1 is SGHRS and CDR2 is YFSETQ. This CDR3 region has 15 residues. This chain joins TRBV5-1 and TRBJ2-1, with 10 bases aligning to TRBD2. This clonotype was obtained from a male donor with ankylosing spondylitis or in good health (not recorded which). Sequenced: blood, either unsorted or a sorted T cell fraction (not recorded which). The CDR3 coding sequence is TGCGCCAGCAGCTTGAGTAGCGGGAGGTACAATGAGCAGTTCTTC. This encodes CASSLSSGRYNEQFF.